Each of the 21 T cell receptor beta chains below was sequenced from the same sample in a study of blood T cell repertoires in COVID-19. The data were produced by immunoSEQ multiplex PCR, yet TCRdb's version contains in-frame clones alone and is incomplete. The table shows roughly 190,000 clones, with around 83% occurring only once. Material for sequencing was peripheral blood. The receptors come from a woman aged 40 to 55 with acute or convalescent COVID-19.

This chain connects TRBV28 to TRBJ1-5; no clear D. This CDR3 has 15 amino acids. CDR1 and CDR2 (germline): MDHEN, SYDVKM. Trimming removed 4 bases at V and 0 bases at J, with 10 bases between. The CDR3 bases are TGTGCCAGCAGTTCTAAGAAGTTTAGCAATCAGCCCCAGCATTTT. Translating it yields CASSSKKFSNQPQHF. Filled out from reference TRBV28 and TRBJ1-5, the complete variable domain reads DVKVTQSSRYLVKRTGEKVFLECVQDMDHENMFWYRQDPGLGLRLIYFSYDVKMKEKGDIPEGYSVSREKKERFSLILESASTNQTSMYLCASSSKKFSNQPQHFGDGTRLSIL.

The count of this clone is one. The chain links TRBV2 to TRBJ2-1; D is perhaps TRBD2 (5 bases). The length of the CDR3 is 13 residues. Germline V gives CDR1 SNHLY, CDR2 FYNNEI. Trimming pared 4 bases from V and 10 bases from J, leaving 14 bases between. CDR3 sequence (DNA): TGTGCCAGCAGTGGGACTCCCATGGGAGAGCAGTTCTTC. As protein: CASSGTPMGEQFF. Variable domain in full (rest from reference TRBV2 and TRBJ2-1): EPEVTQTPSHQVTQMGQEVILRCVPISNHLYFYWYRQILGQKVEFLVSFYNNEISEKSEIFDDQFSVERPDGSNFTLKIRSTKLEDSAMYFCASSGTPMGEQFFGPGTRLTVL.

V and J are TRBV18 and TRBJ2-1; 8 positions match TRBD2. This CDR3 contains 15 residues. In germline, CDR1 is KGHSH, CDR2 LQKENI. V lost 3 bases, J lost 3 bases, and 4 bases stayed unmatched. CDR3 DNA sequence: TGTGCCAGCTCACCTTCCGGGACTAGCTACAATGAGCAGTTCTTC. This translates into CASSPSGTSYNEQFF.

The rearrangement uses TRBV27 and TRBJ2-2, with no clear D. Per the germline V gene, CDR1 is MNHEY and CDR2 is SMNVEV (reference sequence). The CDR3 sequence is 15 residues long. V was clipped by 1 base and J by 7 bases, with 13 bases between them. CDR3 in amino acids: CASSLFPSVIGELFF. The CDR3 DNA follows: TGTGCCAGCAGTTTATTTCCTTCTGTAATCGGGGAGCTGTTTTTT.

This chain connects TRBV29-1 to TRBJ2-1, with 9 bases matching TRBD2. This CDR3 is built from 14 residues. With 3 bases clipped from V and 6 bases from J, the junction kept 6 bases outside the gene matches. CDR1 is SQVTM, CDR2 ANQGSEA, per germline. This CDR3 is CSVDSGGFRNEQFF. CDR3 coding DNA: TGCAGCGTTGACAGCGGGGGGTTCCGCAATGAGCAGTTCTTC.

In its sample, this clone was seen a few times. The chain links TRBV6-5 to TRBJ2-1; 9 bases map to TRBD1. There are 14 residues in the CDR3. Trimming removed 8 bases from V and 5 bases from J; junction bases left unmatched: 7. CDR1 is MNHEY and CDR2 is SVGAGI in the germline V gene. The CDR3 bases are TGTGCCAGCCGGCGGACAGGGGACCACAATGAGCAGTTCTTC. Translated: CASRRTGDHNEQFF.

The gene calls are TRBV27 and TRBJ2-1, with a possible D match to TRBD1 (5 bases). This CDR3 is 14 amino acids long. Germline loops: CDR1 MNHEY, CDR2 SMNVEV (reference sequence). V was cut by 5 bases and J by 7 bases, with 15 bases left in between. In DNA form, the CDR3 reads TGTGCCAGCAGTCCAATAACAGGTTTTAATGAGCAGTTCTTC. This translates into CASSPITGFNEQFF.

V usage is TRBV3-1 (or the pseudogene TRBV3-2) and J usage is TRBJ2-1; 8 bases match TRBD2. The V gene's germline CDR1 is LGHDT and CDR2 YNNKEL (reference sequence). Trimming cost V 1 base and J 4 bases; bases outside gene matches: 6. There are 16 residues in the CDR3. The CDR3 loop is CASSQAGSGAYNEQFF. CDR3 sequence (DNA): TGTGCCAGCAGCCAAGCAGGTAGCGGGGCTTACAATGAGCAGTTCTTC.

The V and J genes are TRBV6-5 and TRBJ1-2; perhaps TRBD1 as D (6 bases). The germline CDR1 and CDR2 sequences are MNHEY and SVGAGI. The CDR3 is 13 residues long. V shed 6 bases and J shed 8 bases, with 16 bases lying between them. For the CDR3, the DNA is TGTGCCAGCAGCCCGCAGGGGCGTGGGGGCTACACCTTC. Its protein is CASSPQGRGGYTF.

The chain combines TRBV7-8 with TRBJ2-7; the D gene is possibly TRBD2 (8 bases). The CDR3 consists of 18 residues. The V end was cut by 5 bases, the J end by 6 bases, with 29 bases between. Germline CDR1 reads SGHVS; CDR2 reads FQNEAQ. The DNA of the CDR3 is TGTGCCAGCAGCACTCGGGAGGGGGCCGGGTCGATTATACGCGAGCAGTACTTC. Protein: CASSTREGAGSIIREQYF.

V is TRBV2 and J is TRBJ2-1; D is uncertain. The germline V gene has CDR1 SNHLY and CDR2 FYNNEI. The V gene lost 2 bases and the J gene lost 4 bases, with 12 bases spanning the gap. The CDR3 sequence is 15 residues long. CDR3 region: CASSESESPYNEQFF. CDR3 nucleotide sequence: TGTGCCAGCAGTGAATCGGAGTCCCCTTACAATGAGCAGTTCTTC. Filled out from reference TRBV2 and TRBJ2-1, the complete variable domain reads EPEVTQTPSHQVTQMGQEVILRCVPISNHLYFYWYRQILGQKVEFLVSFYNNEISEKSEIFDDQFSVERPDGSNFTLKIRSTKLEDSAMYFCASSESESPYNEQFFGPGTRLTVL.

V and J are TRBV5-1 and TRBJ1-4; 9 bases are a match to TRBD1. This CDR3 has 15 residues. The junction had 9 bases not matched to a gene; V was cut back by 5 bases and J by 7 bases. Germline assignment: CDR1 SGHRS and CDR2 YFSETQ. CDR3: CASSYTGGRREKLFF. CDR3 in DNA: TGCGCCAGCAGTTATACAGGGGGCAGACGTGAAAAACTGTTTTTT.

This clone appeared once. The V call is TRBV6-6, the J call TRBJ2-3; maybe TRBD2 (5 bases). The CDR3 totals 14 residues. With 2 bases removed from V and 2 bases from J, the gap between germline ends came to 8 bases. Per the germline V gene, CDR1 is MNHNY and CDR2 is SVGAGI (reference sequence). The CDR3 region is CASSYGGVTDTQYF. In DNA form, the CDR3 reads TGTGCCAGCAGTTACGGAGGCGTCACAGATACGCAGTATTTT.

The chain links TRBV19 to TRBJ1-1; D is uncertain. CDR3 length: 14 amino acids. V was shortened by 5 bases and J by 0 bases, with 10 bases between the two germline ends. The germline gives CDR1 LNHDA, CDR2 SQIVND (reference sequence). The chain's CDR3 is CASSPDNLNTEAFF. CDR3 sequence (DNA): TGTGCCAGTAGTCCCGATAACTTGAACACTGAAGCTTTCTTT. The variable domain in full, with the rest retrieved from reference TRBV19 and TRBJ1-1, is DGGITQSPKYLFRKEGQNVTLSCEQNLNHDAMYWYRQDPGQGLRLIYYSQIVNDFQKGDIAEGYSVSREKKESFPLTVTSAQKNPTAFYLCASSPDNLNTEAFFGQGTRLTVV.

The chain combines TRBV3-1 (or the pseudogene TRBV3-2) with TRBJ2-1; D not resolved. This CDR3 is built from 15 residues. Trimming left V 0 bases short and J 8 bases short, with 14 bases between. CDR1 and CDR2 (germline): LGHDT, YNNKEL (reference sequence). This CDR3 is CASSQDDFINDEQFF. The DNA for the CDR3 is TGTGCCAGCAGCCAAGATGACTTCATTAATGATGAGCAGTTCTTC.

V is TRBV28 and J is TRBJ1-2, with D unresolved. The CDR3 spans 18 residues. Germline V gene sequence: CDR1 MDHEN, CDR2 SYDVKM. The germline V and J ends were trimmed by 7 bases and 5 bases, with 29 bases remaining between them. The CDR3 is CASNPPQRPTSVRYGYTF. CDR3 bases: TGTGCCAGCAACCCACCGCAGAGGCCGACCTCCGTGAGGTATGGCTACACCTTC.

V usage is TRBV2 and J usage is TRBJ1-4; D perhaps matches TRBD1 (6 bases). CDR1 and CDR2 from the germline V gene are SNHLY and FYNNEI. V lost 6 bases to trimming and J lost 7 bases, with 15 bases between them. The CDR3 has 14 residues. The CDR3 nucleotides are TGTGCCAGCAGGGGACACCTTGTTGGTGAAAAACTGTTTTTT. Amino acids: CASRGHLVGEKLFF.

V is TRBV18 and J is TRBJ1-2, with no clear D. Between the trimmed V and J ends, which lost 0 bases and 5 bases, there was a span of 16 bases. CDR1 is KGHSH and CDR2 is LQKENI in the germline V gene. The CDR3 has 16 amino acids. The DNA of the CDR3 is TGTGCCAGCTCACCACCGGGTGTAGGGCCGGGATATGGCTACACCTTC. It specifies CASSPPGVGPGYGYTF.

The genes are TRBV4-1 and TRBJ1-1; 8 bases are shared with TRBD1. With 7 bases clipped from V and 4 bases from J, the junction kept 11 bases outside the gene matches. This CDR3 is 15 amino acids long. CDR1 and CDR2 from the germline V gene are MGHRA and YSYEKL. CDR3 in amino acids: CASTLGPRGLTEAFF. DNA for the CDR3: TGCGCCAGCACCCTAGGGCCCAGGGGGCTCACTGAAGCTTTCTTT.

CDR3 amino acids: CASSQVLDSLGTNTEAFF. The CDR3 region has the DNA TGTGCCAGCAGCCAAGTCTTGGACTCCCTAGGTACGAACACTGAAGCTTTCTTT. The gene calls are TRBV14 and TRBJ1-1, with D unclear. The V and J ends lost 1 base and 1 base respectively, with 19 bases between them. The germline V gene has CDR1 SGHDN and CDR2 FVKESK. The CDR3 contains 18 residues.

This sequence joins TRBV3-1 (or the pseudogene TRBV3-2) and TRBJ2-7; unclear D gene. The germline V and J ends were trimmed by 3 bases and 0 bases, with 12 bases remaining between them. This CDR3 is built from 15 residues. Germline V CDR1 and CDR2: LGHDT, YNNKEL (reference sequence). The CDR3 spells CASSHSSRSSYEQYF. The DNA of the CDR3 is TGTGCCAGCAGCCATTCGAGTCGAAGCTCCTACGAGCAGTACTTC.